The 2 T cell receptor beta chains below come from one sample, sequenced in a study of blood T cells in healthy people across ages. With a J-beta primer mix and a sample-barcoded 5' primer, a second PCR ran 7 to 11 cycles. TCRdb recomputed calls from the 5' RACE reads with MiXCR, one row per CDR3 protein. The sample consists of around 280,000 distinct CDR3 sequences, less than 30% of them appearing once. The sample was blood. The receptors derive from a woman in her sixties or seventies in good health.

The chain uses TRBV6-6 and TRBJ1-2, with D perhaps matching TRBD1 (6 bases). This CDR3 has 14 amino acids. Deletions cut 7 bases from V and 8 bases from J, with 20 bases between. The germline CDR1 and CDR2 sequences are MNHNY and SVGAGI (reference sequence). The CDR3 reads CASILKSGARGYTF. CDR3 coding DNA: TGTGCCAGCATCCTAAAGTCGGGGGCGCGGGGCTACACCTTC.

The V and J genes are TRBV7-2 and TRBJ1-1; D is perhaps TRBD1 (6 bases). In germline, CDR1 is SGHTA, CDR2 FQGNSA. This CDR3 spans 15 amino acids. V was cut by 2 bases and J by 1 base, with 11 bases left in between. CDR3 nucleotides: TGTGCCAGCAGCTTACTGGGGGCCGGGAACACTGAAGCTTTCTTT. Its translation is CASSLLGAGNTEAFF.